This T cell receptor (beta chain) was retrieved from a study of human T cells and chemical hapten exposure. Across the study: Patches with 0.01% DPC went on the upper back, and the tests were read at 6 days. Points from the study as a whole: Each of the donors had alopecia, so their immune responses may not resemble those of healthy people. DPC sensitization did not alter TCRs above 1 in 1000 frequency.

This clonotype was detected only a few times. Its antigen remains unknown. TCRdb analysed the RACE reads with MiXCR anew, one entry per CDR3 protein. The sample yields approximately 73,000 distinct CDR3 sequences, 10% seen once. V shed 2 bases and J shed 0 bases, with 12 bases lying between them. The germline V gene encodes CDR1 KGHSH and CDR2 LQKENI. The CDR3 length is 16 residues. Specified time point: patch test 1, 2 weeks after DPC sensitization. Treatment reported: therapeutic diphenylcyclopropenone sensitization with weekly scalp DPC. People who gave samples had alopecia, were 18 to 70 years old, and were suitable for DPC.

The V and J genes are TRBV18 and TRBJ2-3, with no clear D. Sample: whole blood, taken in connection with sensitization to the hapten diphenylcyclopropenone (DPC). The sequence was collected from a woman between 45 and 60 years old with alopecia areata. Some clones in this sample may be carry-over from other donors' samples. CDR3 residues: CASSPWASTSTDTQYF. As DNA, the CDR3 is TGTGCCAGCTCACCATGGGCCTCGACGAGCACAGATACGCAGTATTTT.